A single sample gave rise to the 11 T cell receptor beta chains below, sequenced in a study of radiotherapy plus CTLA-4 blockade in lung cancer. TCRdb's table, derived via immunoSEQ multiplex PCR, lists solely in-frame clones and lacks some. The table lists about 59,000 clones, 70% to 80% of them singletons. This specimen consisted of peripheral blood, obtained from a patient treated with radiotherapy plus ipilimumab. Receptors were obtained from a human donor with non-small cell lung cancer who had a complete response to radiotherapy plus ipilimumab.

The genes are TRBV30 and TRBJ2-7, with no clear D. V was cut by 1 base and J by 3 bases, with 13 bases left in between. Germline CDR1 GTSNPN, CDR2 SVGIG (reference sequence). CDR3 length: 14 amino acids. The CDR3: CAWSGPGTYYEQYF. The CDR3 DNA follows: TGTGCCTGGAGTGGGCCAGGCACATACTACGAGCAGTACTTC.

The chain carries TRBV2 and TRBJ1-1; D unclear. The CDR3 extends over 14 amino acids. Germline values: CDR1 SNHLY, CDR2 FYNNEI. V lost 6 bases to trimming and J lost 5 bases, with 16 bases between them. The CDR3 loop is CASRGWRVDTEAFF. The DNA of the CDR3 is TGTGCCAGCAGGGGCTGGAGGGTTGATACTGAAGCTTTCTTT.

CDR3 nucleotides: TGTGCCAGCAGCAAAGGAACAGGGGGGGCCTCCTACGAGCAGTACTTC. Protein: CASSKGTGGASYEQYF. V and J are TRBV21-1 and TRBJ2-7; the table assigns TRBD1, which was not confirmed against the DNA. TRBV21-1 is reported as a pseudogene. The CDR3 length is 16 residues.

This clone was counted many times. V and J are TRBV12-5 and TRBJ1-1; maybe TRBD1 (5 bases). Germline V CDR1 and CDR2: LGHNT, FRNRAP. The V and J ends lost 1 base and 0 bases respectively, with 6 bases between them. The CDR3 consists of 14 residues. The CDR3 reads CASGLGRVNTEAFF. As DNA, the CDR3 is TGTGCTAGTGGTTTGGGCAGGGTGAACACTGAAGCTTTCTTT. Drawing the rest from reference TRBV12-5 and TRBJ1-1, the complete variable domain is DARVTQTPRHKVTEMGQEVTMRCQPILGHNTVFWYRQTMMQGLELLAYFRNRAPLDDSGMPKDRFSAEMPDATLATLKIQPSEPRDSAVYFCASGLGRVNTEAFFGQGTRLTVV.

CDR3 amino acids: CASSQTIAGKPLYSYNEQFF. The CDR3 DNA reads as TGCGCCAGCAGCCAAACTATAGCGGGAAAGCCCTTATACTCCTACAATGAGCAGTTCTTC. V is TRBV4-1 and J is TRBJ2-1; 8 nucleotides line up with TRBD2. The ends lost 2 bases at V and 0 bases at J; junction bases unmatched: 15. Germline values: CDR1 MGHRA, CDR2 YSYEKL. The CDR3 is 20 amino acids.

This clone showed up just a few times. The chain couples TRBV18 to TRBJ1-5, with D possibly TRBD1 on 6 matching bases. The V end lost 6 bases, the J end lost 4 bases, and 10 bases lay between the germline ends. The germline gives CDR1 KGHSH, CDR2 LQKENI. The CDR3 has 13 residues. CDR3 bases: TGTGCCAGCTCCCTCGGACAGAATCAGCCCCAGCATTTT. Translation gives CASSLGQNQPQHF.

CDR3: CASSPYVGTANTGELFF. As DNA, the CDR3 is TGTGCCAGCAGCCCTTATGTAGGGACAGCGAACACCGGGGAGCTGTTTTTT. The rearrangement joins TRBV9 to TRBJ2-2; 7 nucleotides match TRBD1. The CDR3 consists of 17 residues. Germline loops: CDR1 SGDLS, CDR2 YYNGEE. Trimming at V came to 4 bases and at J to 0 bases, leaving 9 bases not matched to a gene.

This chain links TRBV7-9 with TRBJ1-5, with TRBD1 identical over 9 bases. Unmatched junction bases numbered 18, after V lost 5 bases and J lost 7 bases. CDR1 is SEHNR, CDR2 FQNEAQ, per germline (reference sequence). This CDR3 region has 18 residues. CDR3 loop: CASSPEGGTGKKGQPQHF. In DNA form, the CDR3 reads TGTGCCAGCAGCCCCGAGGGTGGGACAGGGAAAAAGGGGCAGCCCCAGCATTTT.

This chain uses TRBV19 with TRBJ1-5, with a possible D match to TRBD1 (6 bases). The CDR3 totals 17 residues. Germline assignment: CDR1 LNHDA and CDR2 SQIVND (reference sequence). V was cut by 6 bases and J by 3 bases, with 21 bases left in between. CDR3 nucleotides: TGTGCCAGTAGCACCAACCGCGGGGGGCGGCCCAATCAGCCCCAGCATTTT. Translation: CASSTNRGGRPNQPQHF.

The rearrangement links TRBV5-5 to TRBJ1-1; 8 bases agree with TRBD1. The V gene's germline CDR1 is SGHKS and CDR2 YYEKEE (reference sequence). This CDR3 is 14 amino acids long. Trimming took 0 bases from V and 5 from J; bases not matched to a gene: 3. CDR3: CASSLAGGVTEAFF. The CDR3 DNA reads TGTGCCAGCAGCTTGGCAGGGGGCGTGACTGAAGCTTTCTTT.

The CDR3 loop is CASGRDRGMETQYF. In nucleotides, the CDR3 is TGTGCCAGCGGTCGGGACAGGGGTATGGAGACCCAGTACTTC. The chain recombines TRBV2 with TRBJ2-5, with TRBD1 identical over 10 bases. V dropped 8 bases and J dropped 5; count of bases not matched to a gene: 8. CDR1 and CDR2 from the germline V gene are SNHLY and FYNNEI. The CDR3 consists of 14 residues.